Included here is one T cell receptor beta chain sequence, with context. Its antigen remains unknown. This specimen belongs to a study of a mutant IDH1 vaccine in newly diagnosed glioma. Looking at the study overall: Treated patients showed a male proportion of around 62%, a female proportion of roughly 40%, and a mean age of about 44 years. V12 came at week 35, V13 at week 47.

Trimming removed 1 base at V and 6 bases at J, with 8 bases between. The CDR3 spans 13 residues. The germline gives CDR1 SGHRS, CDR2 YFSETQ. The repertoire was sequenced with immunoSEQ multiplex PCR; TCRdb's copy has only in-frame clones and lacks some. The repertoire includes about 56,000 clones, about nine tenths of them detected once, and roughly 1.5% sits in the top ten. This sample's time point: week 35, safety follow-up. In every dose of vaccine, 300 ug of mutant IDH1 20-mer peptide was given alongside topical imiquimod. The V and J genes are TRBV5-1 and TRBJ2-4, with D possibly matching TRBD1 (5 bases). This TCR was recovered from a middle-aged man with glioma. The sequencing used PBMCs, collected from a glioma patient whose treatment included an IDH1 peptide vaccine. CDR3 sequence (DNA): TGCGCCAGCAGCTTGACAGGCTTAAACATTCAGTACTTC. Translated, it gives CASSLTGLNIQYF. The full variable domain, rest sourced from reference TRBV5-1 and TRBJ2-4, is KAGVTQTPRYLIKTRGQQVTLSCSPISGHRSVSWYQQTPGQGLQFLFEYFSETQRNKGNFPGRFSGRQFSNSRSEMNVSTLELGDSALYLCASSLTGLNIQYFGAGTRLSVL.